These 9 T cell receptor beta chains share one sample of origin, sequenced in a study of response to subunit inactivated influenza vaccine. TCRdb re-called the RT-PCR reads through MiXCR, storing one row per CDR3 protein. The sample lists approximately 530,000 distinct CDR3 sequences; approximately 6.9% were seen once. The specimen was PBMCs from blood, collected about 24 months after vaccination. The origin of the receptors is a man in his fifties or sixties who received an inactivated influenza vaccine.

The genes are TRBV6-2 or TRBV6-3 and TRBJ1-2; TRBD1 might be the D (5 bases). This CDR3 contains 15 residues. Germline assignment: CDR1 MNHEY and CDR2 SVGEGT. Trimming cost V 0 bases and J 4 bases, with 12 bases left between them. CDR3 sequence: CASSYSEGASYGYTF. CDR3 nucleotide sequence: TGTGCCAGCAGTTACTCGGAAGGGGCGAGCTATGGCTACACCTTC.

This clonotype was counted between two and nine times. The rearrangement uses TRBV19 and TRBJ1-3, with TRBD1 identical over 8 bases. The germline gives CDR1 LNHDA, CDR2 SQIVND (reference sequence). V was pared by 5 bases and J by 2 bases, with 8 bases of the junction left unmatched. This CDR3 has 16 residues. The CDR3 is CASSPGQAAAGNTIYF. Here the CDR3 DNA reads TGTGCCAGTAGTCCGGGACAGGCTGCTGCTGGAAACACCATATATTTT.

The V gene is TRBV4-3, the J gene TRBJ2-2; 7 bases line up with TRBD1. The V and J ends lost 4 bases and 5 bases, in that order; junction bases with no gene match: 10. The CDR3 has 16 residues. Germline CDR1 and CDR2: LGHNA and YSLEER. The CDR3 DNA reads TGCGCCAGCAGCCCACATACAGGGGCATGGACCGGGGAGCTGTTTTTT. Its translation is CASSPHTGAWTGELFF.

The table lists this clonotype with many counts. In DNA form, the CDR3 reads TGTGCCAGCAGAACGGGCAACGGGGAGACCCAGTACTTC. Translation gives CASRTGNGETQYF. V usage is TRBV28 and J usage is TRBJ2-5; no clear D. The CDR3 contains 13 residues. Looked up from germline, CDR1 is MDHEN and CDR2 is SYDVKM. V was shortened by 6 bases and J by 5 bases, with 13 bases between the two germline ends.

This chain links TRBV5-5 with TRBJ2-1; 8 bases agree with TRBD2. CDR1 and CDR2 (germline): SGHKS, YYEKEE (reference sequence). V lost 0 bases and J lost 7; bases outside the gene matches: 6. The CDR3 is made up of 15 amino acids. The CDR3 DNA sequence: TGTGCCAGCAGCTTGGGTGGGACTAGGAATAATGAGCAGTTCTTC. It specifies CASSLGGTRNNEQFF.

This clonotype was counted between two and nine times. The chain uses TRBV2 and TRBJ2-1; perhaps D is TRBD1 or TRBD2 (5 bases each). Germline V CDR1 and CDR2: SNHLY, FYNNEI. CDR3 length: 15 residues. Trimming removed 6 bases at V and 4 bases at J, with 16 bases between. CDR3: CASRIGSWGYNEQFF. In nucleotides, the CDR3 is TGTGCCAGCAGAATAGGGTCATGGGGGTACAATGAGCAGTTCTTC.

The J gene is TRBJ1-2, the V gene TRBV20-1; tentatively, D is TRBD1 (5 bases). The CDR3 length is 15 residues. Trimming took 1 base from V and 5 from J, leaving 17 bases between them. Germline CDR1 DFQATT, CDR2 SNEGSKA (reference sequence). The CDR3 loop reads CSARGGPRAFYGYTF. The CDR3 nucleotides read TGCAGTGCTAGAGGGGGCCCTAGGGCATTTTATGGCTACACCTTC.

V gene TRBV20-1 combines with J gene TRBJ2-5, with 7 bases aligning to TRBD2. CDR3 size: 14 residues. CDR1 DFQATT and CDR2 SNEGSKA come from the germline V gene (reference sequence). Trimming removed 6 bases from V and 5 bases from J; junction bases left unmatched: 12. CDR3 in amino acids: CSAQSGIVLETQYF. CDR3 DNA: TGCAGTGCCCAGAGCGGGATTGTCCTCGAGACCCAGTACTTC.

This clonotype was counted ten times or more. This chain links TRBV4-2 with TRBJ1-4; tentative D call: TRBD1 (6 bases). The CDR3 runs 16 residues. Trimming removed 4 bases from V and 0 bases from J, with 12 bases in between. Germline CDR1 reads LGHNA; CDR2 reads YNFKEQ. The DNA of the CDR3 is TGTGCCAGCAGCCCCCTGGACAGCTCAACTAATGAAAAACTGTTTTTT. Residues: CASSPLDSSTNEKLFF.